Listed here are 22 T cell receptor beta chains from one sample, sequenced in a study of patients and donors after allogeneic stem cell transplantation. MiXCR, applied by TCRdb to the RT-PCR reads, yields one record per CDR3 protein. The table shows 200,000 to 250,000 distinct CDR3 sequences, with roughly 14% occurring only once. Material: blood, either unsorted or a sorted T cell fraction (not recorded which). These receptors all come from a human donor who was either an allogeneic HSCT recipient or a stem cell or donor lymphocyte infusion donor (not recorded which). It is not recorded whose cells these are; they may come from a transplant donor.

The chain uses TRBV20-1 and TRBJ2-7; TRBD1 agrees at 8 bases. CDR1 DFQATT and CDR2 SNEGSKA come from the germline V gene (reference sequence). This CDR3 is 14 amino acids long. V lost 6 bases and J lost 3; bases outside the gene matches: 10. CDR3: CSARPPGQVYEQYF. DNA of the CDR3: TGCAGTGCAAGACCCCCGGGACAGGTCTACGAGCAGTACTTC.

This clonotype was found a few times. The chain combines TRBV30 with TRBJ1-1, with D possibly TRBD1 on 5 matching bases. This CDR3 has 15 amino acids. The germline gives CDR1 GTSNPN, CDR2 SVGIG (reference sequence). The V end lost 0 bases, the J end lost 4 bases, and 15 bases lay between the germline ends. CDR3 protein: CAWSVGATLGTEAFF. CDR3 DNA sequence: TGTGCCTGGAGTGTAGGGGCGACTCTGGGCACTGAAGCTTTCTTT.

This clonotype was recorded at least ten times. The chain couples TRBV28 to TRBJ2-4; D call uncertain. The CDR3 totals 15 residues. Trimming took 1 base from V and 7 from J, leaving 14 bases between them. Germline CDR1 reads MDHEN; CDR2 reads SYDVKM. CDR3 region: CASSLYGDPTNIQYF. CDR3 DNA sequence: TGTGCCAGCAGTTTATATGGTGACCCCACGAACATTCAGTACTTC.

This clonotype showed up just a few times. The V call is TRBV29-1, the J call TRBJ1-2; 9 bases match TRBD1. Trimming cost V 6 bases and J 7 bases; bases outside gene matches: 9. Germline V gene lookup returns CDR1 SQVTM and CDR2 ANQGSEA. The CDR3 runs to 13 residues. The CDR3 is CSVATGGGSGYTF. The CDR3 DNA follows: TGCAGCGTCGCGACAGGGGGGGGCAGTGGCTACACCTTC.

The rearrangement uses TRBV11-2 and TRBJ1-3; TRBD1 matches at 9 bases. Germline CDR1 reads SGHAT; CDR2 reads FQNNGV. CDR3 length: 17 residues. V lost 6 bases, J lost 0 bases, and 9 bases stayed unmatched. Here the CDR3 reads CASRPGTGPYSGNTIYF. CDR3 in DNA: TGTGCCAGCAGACCGGGGACAGGGCCCTACTCTGGAAACACCATATATTTT.

Many counts were recorded for this clonotype. The chain couples TRBV3-1 to TRBJ2-1; D is possibly TRBD1 or TRBD2 (5 bases each). Germline values: CDR1 LGHDT, CDR2 YNNKEL (reference sequence). This CDR3 is built from 14 residues. V dropped 4 bases and J dropped 8 bases, with 15 bases sitting between them. The CDR3 loop reads CASSLRDPPYEQFF. The DNA of the CDR3 is TGTGCCAGCAGCCTAAGGGACCCCCCCTATGAGCAGTTCTTC.

This clonotype has a handful of counts. J is TRBJ2-1 and V is TRBV6-5, with TRBD2 identical over 7 bases. The J segment lost 6 bases and the V segment lost 4 bases, leaving 6 bases of the junction unmatched. Germline V lookup: CDR1 MNHEY, CDR2 SVGAGI. The CDR3 is 14 residues long. CDR3 sequence reads: CASSSSGDPNEQFF. The CDR3 DNA sequence: TGTGCCAGCAGTTCAAGCGGGGACCCCAATGAGCAGTTCTTC.

This clonotype has at least ten counts. V is TRBV27 and J is TRBJ1-2; 8 nucleotides match TRBD1. The CDR3 spans 13 residues. With 6 bases clipped from V and 4 bases from J, the junction kept 4 bases outside the gene matches. CDR1 and CDR2 from the germline V gene are MNHEY and SMNVEV (reference sequence). As DNA, the CDR3 is TGTGCCAGCAGCAAGACAGGGGCCTATGGCTACACCTTC. It translates to CASSKTGAYGYTF.

This chain uses TRBV9 with TRBJ1-2, with 8 nucleotides matching TRBD1. Losses at the gene ends were 2 bases for V and 8 bases for J; bases not matched to a gene: 8. The CDR3 totals 14 residues. From germline, CDR1 is SGDLS and CDR2 YYNGEE. CDR3 protein: CASSVSYRGEGYTF. CDR3 in DNA: TGTGCCAGCAGCGTCTCATACAGGGGGGAGGGCTACACCTTC.

This clonotype was seen at least ten times. This chain's CDR3 is CASSSDRAYGELFF. In DNA form, the CDR3 reads TGTGCCAGCAGCTCGGACAGGGCCTACGGGGAGCTGTTTTTT. The chain combines TRBV5-4 with TRBJ2-2, with 8 bases aligning to TRBD1. Unmatched junction bases numbered 5, after V lost 3 bases and J lost 7 bases. Germline loops: CDR1 SGHNT, CDR2 YYREEE (reference sequence). This CDR3 spans 14 amino acids.

The rearrangement joins TRBV2 to TRBJ1-1, with 8 bases aligning to TRBD1. Per germline, CDR1 SNHLY and CDR2 FYNNEI. This CDR3 region has 15 residues. With 2 bases clipped from V and 10 bases from J, the junction kept 12 bases outside the gene matches. CDR3 in DNA: TGTGCCAGCAGTGAATTTCGGGCCGTTACAGGGGGAGCTTTCTTT. This translates into CASSEFRAVTGGAFF.

This clonotype showed up many times. The V and J genes are TRBV6-1 and TRBJ1-3; 11 bases are shared with TRBD1. The CDR3 spans 15 residues. The trim removed 7 bases at V and 3 bases at J, leaving 5 bases unmatched. Germline V gene lookup returns CDR1 MNHNS and CDR2 SASEGT. The DNA for the CDR3 is TGTGCCAGCACCTTGGACAGGGGGCTTGGAAACACCATATATTTT. Its translation: CASTLDRGLGNTIYF.

This clonotype was counted at least ten times. This rearrangement joins TRBV19 to TRBJ2-6, with D hard to call. The germline gives CDR1 LNHDA, CDR2 SQIVND (reference sequence). The CDR3 totals 14 residues. The V end lost 10 bases, the J end lost 0 bases, and 10 bases lay between the germline ends. DNA for the CDR3: TGTGCCACCAAAATGCTCTCTGGGGCCAACGTCCTGACTTTC. Translating gives CATKMLSGANVLTF. Together with reference TRBV19 and TRBJ2-6, the CDR3 gives the full variable domain: DGGITQSPKYLFRKEGQNVTLSCEQNLNHDAMYWYRQDPGQGLRLIYYSQIVNDFQKGDIAEGYSVSREKKESFPLTVTSAQKNPTAFYLCATKMLSGANVLTFGAGSRLTVL.

The V and J genes are TRBV11-2 and TRBJ2-7, with D uncertain. The germline gives CDR1 SGHAT, CDR2 FQNNGV. The CDR3 is made up of 15 amino acids. V dropped 5 bases and J dropped 0 bases, with 14 bases sitting between them. CDR3 in amino acids: CASSQPRAASYEQYF. The DNA for the CDR3 is TGTGCCAGCAGCCAGCCCCGTGCGGCCTCCTACGAGCAGTACTTC.

V and J are TRBV2 and TRBJ2-5, with D possibly matching TRBD2 (6 bases). Trimming stripped 6 bases from V and 6 bases from J, with 11 bases between. Germline V gene sequence: CDR1 SNHLY, CDR2 FYNNEI. This CDR3 is built from 12 residues. CDR3 residues: CASRLAEKTQYF. CDR3 nucleotides: TGTGCCAGCAGACTAGCTGAGAAGACCCAGTACTTC.

This clonotype appeared many times. This sequence joins TRBV5-1 and TRBJ1-1, with D possibly matching TRBD1 (5 bases). CDR3 length equals 14 residues. Germline assignment: CDR1 SGHRS and CDR2 YFSETQ. V lost 5 bases and J lost 1, with 12 bases in between. For the CDR3, the DNA is TGCGCCAGCAGGGTGGGGCAGAAGAACACTGAAGCTTTCTTT. Translation gives CASRVGQKNTEAFF.

This clonotype was recorded a few times. V usage is TRBV12-3 or TRBV12-4 and J usage is TRBJ1-2; maybe TRBD1 (5 bases). The CDR3 spans 14 residues. Trimming pared 7 bases from V and 2 bases from J, leaving 14 bases between. CDR3 in amino acids: CASTPGSENYGYTF. DNA of the CDR3: TGTGCCAGCACCCCAGGGTCAGAGAACTATGGCTACACCTTC.

This clonotype has just a few counts. The chain joins TRBV30 to TRBJ2-7; D is perhaps TRBD1 or TRBD2 (5 bases each). V was shortened by 0 bases and J by 3 bases, with 15 bases between the two germline ends. The CDR3 is 15 amino acids. In germline, CDR1 is GTSNPN, CDR2 SVGIG (reference sequence). DNA of the CDR3: TGTGCCTGGAGTGTCCCCCGGGACGGGAACTACGAGCAGTACTTC. This gives the protein CAWSVPRDGNYEQYF.

This clonotype was seen a handful of times. J is TRBJ2-7 and V is TRBV6-5, with 8 bases lining up with TRBD1. The V segment lost 0 bases and the J segment 0 bases; nucleotides outside the gene matches: 10. Germline V CDR1 and CDR2: MNHEY, SVGAGI. This CDR3 is built from 18 residues. CDR3 DNA: TGTGCCAGCAGTTACTCACAAGCCCTGGGACAGGACTCCTACGAGCAGTACTTC. Its protein product is CASSYSQALGQDSYEQYF.

This clonotype was picked up a small number of times. J is TRBJ2-1 and V is TRBV5-6; D might be TRBD1 or TRBD2, each matching 6 bases. Trimming pared 4 bases from V and 0 bases from J, leaving 14 bases between. This CDR3 comprises 16 residues. Germline values: CDR1 SGHDT, CDR2 YYEEEE. In nucleotides, the CDR3 is TGTGCCAGCAGCCCCAATAAGGGGGGCTCCTACAATGAGCAGTTCTTC. Amino acids: CASSPNKGGSYNEQFF.

The genes are TRBV10-3 and TRBJ2-1; maybe TRBD2 (7 bases). The CDR3 is 16 amino acids. The V gene's germline CDR1 is ENHRY and CDR2 SYGVKD. V dropped 5 bases and J dropped 2 bases, with 16 bases sitting between them. The CDR3 sequence: CAISQGGGSAYNEQFF. The CDR3 DNA sequence: TGTGCCATCAGTCAAGGGGGGGGGAGTGCCTACAATGAGCAGTTCTTC.

V and J are TRBV7-9 and TRBJ2-5; 7 bases agree with TRBD1. V lost 2 bases to trimming and J lost 2 bases; unmatched junction nucleotides: 8. This CDR3 is 16 amino acids long. Germline assignment: CDR1 SEHNR and CDR2 FQNEAQ (reference sequence). The DNA for the CDR3 is TGTGCCAGCAGCTTATATGGTCCAGGGGGTCAAGAGACCCAGTACTTC. This translates into CASSLYGPGGQETQYF.